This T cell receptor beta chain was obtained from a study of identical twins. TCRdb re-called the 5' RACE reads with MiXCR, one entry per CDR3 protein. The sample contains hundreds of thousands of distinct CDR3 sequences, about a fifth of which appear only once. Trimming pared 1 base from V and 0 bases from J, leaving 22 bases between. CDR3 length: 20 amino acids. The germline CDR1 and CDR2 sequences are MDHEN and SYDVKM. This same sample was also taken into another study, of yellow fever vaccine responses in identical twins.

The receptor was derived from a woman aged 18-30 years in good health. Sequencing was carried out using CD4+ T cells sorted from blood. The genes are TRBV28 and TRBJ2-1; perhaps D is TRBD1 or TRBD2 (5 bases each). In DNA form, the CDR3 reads TGTGCCAGCAGTTTATACCCTGGGACCCCCAAAGACTTCTCCTACAATGAGCAGTTCTTC. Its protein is CASSLYPGTPKDFSYNEQFF. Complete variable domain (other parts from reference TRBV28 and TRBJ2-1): DVKVTQSSRYLVKRTGEKVFLECVQDMDHENMFWYRQDPGLGLRLIYFSYDVKMKEKGDIPEGYSVSREKKERFSLILESASTNQTSMYLCASSLYPGTPKDFSYNEQFFGPGTRLTVL.